This T cell receptor (beta chain) was recovered during a study of T cell responses to AZD1222 COVID-19 vaccine. Regarding this clone: The antigen remains undetermined.

Produced via immunoSEQ multiplex PCR; TCRdb's table is partial and in-frame only. The table lists about 150,000 clones, roughly 90% of them singletons. CDR3 length: 14 residues. V was cut by 2 bases and J by 8 bases, with 12 bases left in between. CDR1 is MNHEY and CDR2 is SVGAGI in the germline V gene. Overall study findings and caveats: The breadth and depth of Spike-specific TCRs increased once two AZD1222 doses had been given. Spike-wide vaccine-associated CD4 TCRs dominated at 160-218 and 743-854. Sampling captured repertoires only after the peak T cell response. There were mostly white British donors and more females than males, and clonal diversity was possibly underestimated.

The source of this sequence is an adult in good health. The chain is built from TRBV6-5 and TRBJ1-4; D remains ambiguous. The sequencing used peripheral blood, collected on day 0 of AZD1222 vaccination. As DNA, the CDR3 is TGTGCCAGCAGTTACAAGGCTAGCAGGGAAAAACTGTTTTTT. Protein product: CASSYKASREKLFF.